The clone carrying this T cell receptor (beta chain) was seen once. Its specificity is unknown. This specimen comes from a study of siplizumab effects on memory and regulatory T cells. Study findings and constraints: With siplizumab, Treg-derived clones averaged about 71% of mappable alloreactive CD4+ clones, versus approximately 29% in controls. Assignment to unstimulated subsets succeeded for only a minor fraction of the alloreactive clones. Roughly 75-96% of dividing CD4+ or CD8+ clones were without an attributable naive or memory phenotype.

TCRdb's copy holds only in-frame clones and misses some; the assay was immunoSEQ multiplex PCR. The table includes roughly 110,000 clones, around 95% detected once. Germline V gene sequence: CDR1 MNHEY, CDR2 SMNVEV (reference sequence). Unmatched junction bases numbered 7, after V lost 6 bases and J lost 7 bases. The CDR3 covers 14 residues. The TCR was taken from a human donor in good health. The sequenced sample was non-Treg CD4+ T cells sorted from blood. The rearrangement links TRBV27 to TRBJ2-2; 8 nucleotides match TRBD1. The CDR3 nucleotides read TGTGCCAGCAGCCCAGGGGGCGGTGGCGGGGAGCTGTTTTTT. Translating gives CASSPGGGGGELFF.